The present T cell receptor (beta chain) was sequenced within a study of blood T cell repertoires in COVID-19. The wider study: Acute and convalescent COVID-19 samples came from the United States, Italy and Spain. From T cells, B-cell-depleted T cells, or PBMCs came the material, which was cDNA or gDNA.

The germline CDR1 and CDR2 sequences are ENHRY and SYGVKD. Trimming removed 2 bases from V and 3 bases from J, with 17 bases in between. The CDR3 spans 17 residues. As handled by the study authors: Reference gene primers were amplified, and this amplification served to estimate nucleated cell counts. Only in-frame clones appear in the TCRdb table, and some are missing; sequencing was by immunoSEQ multiplex PCR. V and J calls and clone size are copied from that table; D and trimming were computed from the DNA. The table includes several thousand clones, roughly 90% detected once. The clonotype comes from a man in his 60s with acute or convalescent COVID-19. The sample was peripheral blood. This chain connects TRBV10-3 to TRBJ2-1; D ambiguous. The CDR3 nucleotides read TGTGCCATCAGTGAGACCCCCCGGTCCAGGCACTACAATGAGCAGTTCTTC. Amino acids: CAISETPRSRHYNEQFF.